This T cell receptor (beta chain) derives from a study of CD8+ T cells in alopecia areata. As for the study in general: Treatment of the treated patients consisted of oral tofacitinib, 5 to 10 mg twice daily. General study findings and limits: Among the top 100, expanded CD8+ clones were significantly decreased by tofacitinib, as was scalp clonality.

Sequencing templates came from extracted RNA that was reverse transcribed into cDNA. Only in-frame clones appear in the TCRdb table, and some are missing; sequencing was by immunoSEQ multiplex PCR. The table records under 200,000 clones, around three fifths of them present only once. Treatment described: oral pan-JAK inhibitor, 5-10 mg twice daily. This CDR3 contains 14 residues. The germline V and J ends were trimmed by 3 bases and 1 base, with 10 bases remaining between them. Per germline, CDR1 KGHSH and CDR2 LQKENI. This clone occurred a few times. Its antigen is not identified. The input for sequencing was CD4+ T cells sorted from blood, taken at week 24, from a patient treated with tofacitinib. This receptor was obtained from a human donor with alopecia areata. The genes are TRBV18 and TRBJ2-7; D call uncertain. Here the CDR3 reads CASSPRPGSYEQYF. The CDR3 DNA reads as TGTGCCAGCTCACCCCGTCCGGGTTCCTACGAGCAGTACTTC.